The clone carrying this T cell receptor (beta chain) was picked up one time. The source of the sample is a study of identifying expanded T cells in peripheral blood. Measured with immunoSEQ multiplex PCR; TCRdb has only the in-frame clones, and not every one. The sample includes some 75,000 clones, 85% to 90% of them seen just once. The CDR3 length is 16 residues. The germline CDR1 and CDR2 sequences are MDHEN and SYDVKM. V gave up 6 bases and J gave up 3 bases; unmatched junction bases: 8. This receptor was identified in a person aged 18 to 70 in good health. V gene TRBV28 combines with J gene TRBJ2-1; 10 positions match TRBD2. The specimen was blood. CDR3 residues: CASRRLAGFNYNEQFF. In DNA form, the CDR3 reads TGTGCCAGCAGGAGACTAGCGGGCTTCAACTACAATGAGCAGTTCTTC. Full variable domain (outside the CDR3, taken from reference TRBV28 and TRBJ2-1): DVKVTQSSRYLVKRTGEKVFLECVQDMDHENMFWYRQDPGLGLRLIYFSYDVKMKEKGDIPEGYSVSREKKERFSLILESASTNQTSMYLCASRRLAGFNYNEQFFGPGTRLTVL.